The source of this T cell receptor beta chain is a study of blood T cell repertoires in COVID-19. Generated by immunoSEQ multiplex PCR, the TCRdb table keeps only in-frame clones and is missing some. The sample carries about 160,000 clones, around 77% recorded once. This TCR was sampled from an older man with acute or convalescent COVID-19. Sequencing input: peripheral blood.

In DNA form, the CDR3 reads TGTGCCAGCAGTTCAGGCGGGAGCTCCTACGAGCAGTACTTC. Its translation is CASSSGGSSYEQYF. This rearrangement joins TRBV28 to TRBJ2-7; 7 nucleotides align to TRBD2. This CDR3 spans 14 amino acids. V lost 4 bases to trimming and J lost 0 bases; unmatched junction nucleotides: 3. CDR1 is MDHEN and CDR2 is SYDVKM in the germline V gene. Looking up the rest from reference TRBV28 and TRBJ2-7 gives the full variable domain: DVKVTQSSRYLVKRTGEKVFLECVQDMDHENMFWYRQDPGLGLRLIYFSYDVKMKEKGDIPEGYSVSREKKERFSLILESASTNQTSMYLCASSSGGSSYEQYFGPGTRLTVT.